This T cell receptor beta chain was recorded in a study of human T cells and chemical hapten exposure. Overall study results and limits: Unchanged with DPC sensitization were TCRs above 1 in 1000 frequency.

Library construction involved attaching unique molecular identifiers to individual cDNA molecules, which allowed quantitative, reproducible TCR counting. TCRdb fed the RACE reads into MiXCR, producing one record per CDR3 protein. The table includes roughly 86,000 distinct CDR3 sequences, about 10% detected once. This clonotype has just a few counts. The antigen remains unidentified. The time point denotes: patch test 1, 2 weeks after DPC sensitization. Sample treatment: therapeutic diphenylcyclopropenone sensitization with weekly scalp DPC. Each donor was an alopecia patient between 18 and 70 years of age who qualified for DPC. It was unfractionated whole blood from which total RNA was extracted. CDR3 length: 13 residues. Germline V gives CDR1 SEHNR, CDR2 FQNEAQ (reference sequence). Trimming removed 2 bases from V and 3 bases from J, with 6 bases in between.

This receptor was obtained from a man aged 35 to 55 with alopecia areata. Some clones in this sample may be carry-over from other donors' samples. The source material was whole blood, sampled in connection with sensitization to the hapten diphenylcyclopropenone (DPC). The chain links TRBV7-9 to TRBJ2-3; unclear D gene. The CDR3 DNA follows: TGTGCCAGCAGCTTAAAGGGTACAGATACGCAGTATTTT. Translating gives CASSLKGTDTQYF.